The present T cell receptor beta chain was sequenced within a study of cytomegalovirus exposure and HLA in healthy donors. Overall study results and limits: Most subjects' HLA-A and HLA-B alleles were reportedly predicted from TCR beta sequences. HLA allele associations emerged for about 16,000 TCR beta sequences in a later analysis, at 0.05 false discovery rate.

The study ran its PCR with 60 Vbeta and 13 Jbeta primers. Assay used: immunoSEQ multiplex PCR; TCRdb lists only in-frame clones, some missing. Of some 170,000 clones listed, about three quarters are singletons. The germline V gene has CDR1 WSHSY and CDR2 SAAADI. CDR3 length equals 14 residues. V was cut by 2 bases and J by 0 bases, with 7 bases left in between. This clone was recorded a few times. Its specificity is not known. Material for sequencing was PBMCs. This sequence joins TRBV10-2 and TRBJ1-1; D is unresolved. The clonotype originates from a young man in good health and CMV-seropositive. CDR3 residues: CASSETRLNTEAFF. The CDR3 nucleotides are TGCGCCAGCAGTGAGACCAGATTGAACACTGAAGCTTTCTTT.